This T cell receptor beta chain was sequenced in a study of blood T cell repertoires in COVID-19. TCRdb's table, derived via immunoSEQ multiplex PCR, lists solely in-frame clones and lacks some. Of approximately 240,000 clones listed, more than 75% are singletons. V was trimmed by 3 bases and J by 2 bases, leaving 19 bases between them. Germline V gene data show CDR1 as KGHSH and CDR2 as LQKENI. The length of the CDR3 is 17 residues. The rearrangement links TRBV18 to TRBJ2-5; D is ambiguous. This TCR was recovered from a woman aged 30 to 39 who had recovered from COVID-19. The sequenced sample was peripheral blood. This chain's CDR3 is CASSPTIPAKLQETQYF. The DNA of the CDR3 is TGTGCCAGCTCACCTACTATACCCGCGAAACTTCAAGAGACCCAGTACTTC.